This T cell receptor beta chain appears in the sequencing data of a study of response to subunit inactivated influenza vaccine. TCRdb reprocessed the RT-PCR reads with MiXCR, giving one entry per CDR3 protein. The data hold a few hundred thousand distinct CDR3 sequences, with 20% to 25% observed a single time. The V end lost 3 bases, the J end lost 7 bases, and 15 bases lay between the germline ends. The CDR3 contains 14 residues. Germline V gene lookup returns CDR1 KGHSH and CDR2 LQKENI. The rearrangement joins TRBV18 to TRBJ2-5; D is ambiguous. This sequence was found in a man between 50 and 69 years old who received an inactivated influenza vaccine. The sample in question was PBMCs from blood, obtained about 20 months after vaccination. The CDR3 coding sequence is TGTGCCAGCTCACCCCCAACGGGCGAGGCGACCCAGTACTTC. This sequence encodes CASSPPTGEATQYF.